A single sample gave rise to the 10 T cell receptor beta chains below, sequenced in a study of blood T cell repertoires in COVID-19. The protocol was immunoSEQ multiplex PCR, while the TCRdb copy is restricted to in-frame clones and leaves out a portion. The table includes about 83,000 clones, around 90% detected once. Sequencing was performed on peripheral blood. The receptors derive from a woman between 50 and 59 years old with active or convalescent COVID-19.

This chain connects TRBV5-6 to TRBJ1-2; D may be TRBD1 (6 bases). The length of the CDR3 is 15 residues. The germline V gene encodes CDR1 SGHDT and CDR2 YYEEEE. The ends were cut back, 2 bases at V and 5 bases at J, with 16 bases in the middle. The CDR3, as DNA: TGTGCCAGCAGCTTCTCAGGGGTCGCTCAATATGGCTACACCTTC. Protein product: CASSFSGVAQYGYTF.

The J gene is TRBJ1-5, the V gene TRBV27, with D hard to call. Trimming took 5 bases from V and 3 from J, leaving 11 bases between them. The CDR3 contains 14 residues. The germline CDR1 and CDR2 sequences are MNHEY and SMNVEV (reference sequence). As DNA, the CDR3 is TGTGCCAGCAGTGCCCGGGGTTTCAATCAGCCCCAGCATTTT. This translates into CASSARGFNQPQHF.

The chain is built from TRBV7-2 and TRBJ1-2; D may be TRBD1 (5 bases). V gave up 1 base and J gave up 7 bases, with 13 bases separating them. The CDR3 length is 14 residues. CDR1 is SGHTA and CDR2 is FQGNSA in the germline V gene. CDR3 protein: CASSLERQGGGYTF. DNA for the CDR3: TGTGCCAGCAGCTTAGAACGGCAGGGAGGTGGCTACACCTTC.

This clone was counted between two and nine times. The chain is built from TRBV6-1 and TRBJ1-6; 8 bases map to TRBD1. The length of the CDR3 is 15 residues. The V gene's germline CDR1 is MNHNS and CDR2 SASEGT. The trim removed 3 bases at V and 9 bases at J, leaving 7 bases unmatched. The CDR3: CASSEDRALSSPLHF. DNA of the CDR3: TGTGCCAGCAGTGAGGACAGGGCTCTCAGTTCACCCCTCCACTTT.

In this sample, this clone turned up a few times. V gene TRBV7-9 combines with J gene TRBJ2-3; D is possibly TRBD2 (6 bases). Germline V gene sequence: CDR1 SEHNR, CDR2 FQNEAQ (reference sequence). Trimming left V 5 bases short and J 4 bases short, with 16 bases between. The CDR3 covers 15 residues. The CDR3 DNA is TGTGCCAGCAGCCAGACATCGACGGGGGCAGATACGCAGTATTTT. Its translation: CASSQTSTGADTQYF.

This clone was seen just once. The rearrangement links TRBV25-1 to TRBJ1-4, with a possible D match to TRBD1 (6 bases). The CDR3 loop spans 12 amino acids. The V gene's germline CDR1 is MGHDK and CDR2 SYGVNS. Trimming pared 8 bases from V and 5 bases from J, leaving 9 bases between. The CDR3 region has the DNA TGTGCCAGCCGTCAGGGGAATGAAAAACTGTTTTTT. This encodes CASRQGNEKLFF. Complete variable domain (other parts from reference TRBV25-1 and TRBJ1-4): EADIYQTPRYLVIGTGKKITLECSQTMGHDKMYWYQQDPGMELHLIHYSYGVNSTEKGDLSSESTVSRIRTEHFPLTLESARPSHTSQYLCASRQGNEKLFFGSGTQLSVL.

This rearrangement joins TRBV13 to TRBJ2-7; D possibly corresponds to TRBD2 (7 bases). V was pared by 5 bases and J by 4 bases, with 15 bases between. Germline CDR1 PRHDT, CDR2 FYEKMQ (reference sequence). The length of the CDR3 is 14 residues. The CDR3 DNA reads TGTGCCAGCAGCGGAGACGGGGGGCTGTACGAGCAGTACTTC. It specifies CASSGDGGLYEQYF.

The chain employs TRBV18 and TRBJ1-5; D is undetermined. The CDR3 has 15 residues. Per the germline V gene, CDR1 is KGHSH and CDR2 is LQKENI. With 6 bases removed from V and 0 bases from J, the gap between germline ends came to 12 bases. CDR3 amino acids: CASSSQPYSNQPQHF. CDR3 nucleotides: TGTGCCAGCTCGTCACAGCCCTATAGCAATCAGCCCCAGCATTTT.

This clone was picked up a small number of times. The V gene is TRBV6-4, the J gene TRBJ2-2; 9 bases agree with TRBD1. Germline V gene lookup returns CDR1 MRHNA and CDR2 SNTAGT. The length of the CDR3 is 16 residues. The trim removed 0 bases at V and 3 bases at J, leaving 2 bases unmatched. The CDR3 region is CASSDSRQGDTGELFF. The CDR3 bases are TGTGCCAGCAGTGACTCCCGACAGGGGGACACCGGGGAGCTGTTTTTT.

The V and J genes are TRBV10-3 and TRBJ2-7; 9 nucleotides align to TRBD1. Germline loops: CDR1 ENHRY, CDR2 SYGVKD. V lost 0 bases and J lost 4; bases outside the gene matches: 4. The CDR3 sequence is 15 residues long. The CDR3 coding sequence is TGTGCCATCAGTGAGTCAGGGGGACAGGGATACGAGCAGTACTTC. Translating gives CAISESGGQGYEQYF.